Below are 24 T cell receptor beta chains sequenced from a single sample in a study of identical twins. TCRdb fed the 5' RACE reads into MiXCR, producing one record per CDR3 protein. The table includes 1,800,000 or so distinct CDR3 sequences, around 33% detected once. The sequenced sample consisted of cord blood. The receptors stem from a newborn girl in good health.

This sequence joins TRBV24-1 and TRBJ2-3; 13 nucleotides agree with TRBD2. J lost 6 bases, V lost 4 bases, and 6 bases had no gene match. The CDR3 loop spans 16 amino acids. The germline V gene encodes CDR1 KGHDR and CDR2 SFDVKD. CDR3 bases: TGTGCCACCAGTGACCCCGGGACTAGCGGGGACGATACGCAGTATTTT. This sequence encodes CATSDPGTSGDDTQYF.

This clonotype was counted a few times. The V and J genes are TRBV27 and TRBJ1-4, with unresolved D. The CDR3 is 15 residues long. With 1 base removed from V and 5 bases from J, the gap between germline ends came to 11 bases. Germline CDR1 reads MNHEY; CDR2 reads SMNVEV (reference sequence). CDR3 sequence (DNA): TGTGCCAGCAGTTTATTGGGTAGCAGAAATGAAAAACTGTTTTTT. Translating it yields CASSLLGSRNEKLFF.

The V call is TRBV4-2, the J call TRBJ2-1, with 9 bases aligning to TRBD2. Germline CDR1 and CDR2: LGHNA and YNFKEQ. The CDR3 is 19 amino acids. Trimming at V came to 1 base and at J to 5 bases, leaving 15 bases not matched to a gene. CDR3 DNA: TGTGCCAGCAGCCAAGCCAGTGGGGGCGGGAGGGCCCGGAACAATGAGCAGTTCTTC. Residues: CASSQASGGGRARNNEQFF.

The V gene is TRBV5-1, the J gene TRBJ2-7, with 9 bases lining up with TRBD1. This CDR3 contains 16 residues. In germline, CDR1 is SGHRS, CDR2 YFSETQ. J lost 2 bases, V lost 1 base, and 7 bases had no gene match. The CDR3 coding sequence is TGCGCCAGCAGCTTGACAGGGGGCGGGAGCCCCTACGAGCAGTACTTC. Protein: CASSLTGGGSPYEQYF.

Remarks on this clonotype: At one boundary the junction diverges from the germline segment, which might be a read error. V usage is TRBV7-9 and J usage is TRBJ1-2, with TRBD1 matching over 7 bases. The CDR3 length is 13 residues. Germline V gene sequence: CDR1 SEHNR, CDR2 FQNEAQ (reference sequence). This CDR3 is CANSPRQGYGYTF. The DNA of the CDR3 is TGTGCCAACAGCCCCCGACAGGGCTATGGCTACACCTTC.

The V call is TRBV24-1, the J call TRBJ2-7; D gene unclear. The assigned J gene may be wrong: the sequence end matches TRBJ2-5 better. This CDR3 is built from 14 residues. The germline gives CDR1 KGHDR, CDR2 SFDVKD. Here the CDR3 reads CATSDWPGRETQYF. As DNA, the CDR3 is TGTGCCACCAGTGATTGGCCCGGGCGGGAGACCCAGTACTTC.

The chain uses TRBV10-3 and TRBJ2-5; 7 nucleotides align to TRBD1. The CDR3 contains 12 residues. Germline values: CDR1 ENHRY, CDR2 SYGVKD. V lost 8 bases and J lost 3; bases outside the gene matches: 3. This chain's CDR3 is CAIGTDKETQYF. The CDR3 coding sequence is TGTGCCATCGGGACAGATAAAGAGACCCAGTACTTC.

V is TRBV5-1 and J is TRBJ2-7; 8 bases line up with TRBD2. This CDR3 contains 14 residues. Germline assignment: CDR1 SGHRS and CDR2 YFSETQ. The V gene end was trimmed by 0 bases and the J gene end by 4 bases; junction bases not matched to a gene: 3. CDR3 in DNA: TGCGCCAGCAGCTTGGTAGGGACTAGGTACGAGCAGTACTTC. Amino acid sequence: CASSLVGTRYEQYF.

V gene TRBV4-1 combines with J gene TRBJ2-2; perhaps TRBD1 as D (5 bases). The CDR3 is 16 amino acids. The germline V gene encodes CDR1 MGHRA and CDR2 YSYEKL. Trimming took off 1 base at V and 0 bases at J, with 9 bases between the two ends. CDR3 DNA sequence: TGCGCCAGCAGCCAAGTGCGGACACCGAACACCGGGGAGCTGTTTTTT. Its protein product is CASSQVRTPNTGELFF.

This clonotype was seen a handful of times. V usage is TRBV12-3 or TRBV12-4 and J usage is TRBJ2-4; 9 bases fit TRBD2. The CDR3 covers 16 residues. V dropped 3 bases and J dropped 9; count of bases not matched to a gene: 12. CDR3 sequence reads: CASSFGRGGKEGIQYF. The CDR3 nucleotides read TGTGCCAGCAGTTTCGGGCGGGGGGGGAAAGAGGGCATTCAGTACTTC.

The CDR3: CSARVVGRYNEQFF. The CDR3 DNA sequence: TGCAGTGCTAGAGTGGTGGGGAGGTACAATGAGCAGTTCTTC. V usage is TRBV20-1 and J usage is TRBJ2-1; possible D gene TRBD2, 6 bases. The CDR3 has 14 residues. Trimming removed 1 base at V and 4 bases at J, with 11 bases between. Per germline, CDR1 DFQATT and CDR2 SNEGSKA (reference sequence).

This clonotype was detected a few times. The chain is built from TRBV27 and TRBJ2-1; 7 bases are a match to TRBD1. The V gene end was trimmed by 7 bases and the J gene end by 5 bases; junction bases not matched to a gene: 8. CDR1 is MNHEY, CDR2 SMNVEV, per germline (reference sequence). The CDR3 runs 14 residues. The CDR3 DNA is TGTGCCAGCAAATCGACAGGGTTTAACAATGAGCAGTTCTTC. Protein sequence: CASKSTGFNNEQFF.

Only a few counts were recorded for this clonotype. The chain combines TRBV19 with TRBJ2-5; D possibly corresponds to TRBD1 (6 bases). The DNA end is a closer match to TRBJ2-7, so the J assignment may be wrong. This CDR3 region has 13 residues. Germline lookup yields CDR1 LNHDA and CDR2 SQIVND (reference sequence). In nucleotides, the CDR3 is TGTGCCAGTACCAACCGGGACACACACGAGCAGTACTTC. The encoded protein is CASTNRDTHEQYF.

Comments on this clonotype: The junction does not match germline at one end; this may be a read error. This chain joins TRBV7-2 and TRBJ2-3; D possibly corresponds to TRBD1 (5 bases). The CDR3 consists of 15 residues. Germline CDR1 is SGHTA and CDR2 is FQGNSA. Here the CDR3 DNA reads TGTGCCAGCAGCTTAGGGTGGGCCCTCACAGGTACGCAGTATTTT. It is translated as CASSLGWALTGTQYF.

As regards this clonotype: At one end, the junction sequence differs from germline, possibly due to a read error. The V and J genes are TRBV6-6 and TRBJ2-5; 10 nucleotides line up with TRBD2. The CDR3 totals 15 residues. Germline-derived CDR1 and CDR2 are MNHNY and SVGAGI (reference sequence). CDR3 sequence reads: CASSYSGGYQGTQYF. As DNA, the CDR3 is TGTGCCAGCAGTTATAGCGGGGGGTACCAAGGGACCCAGTACTTC.

This clonotype occurred a few times. The genes are TRBV6-1 and TRBJ2-4; 11 bases agree with TRBD2. The DNA end favors TRBJ2-7, so the J call may be wrong. Germline values: CDR1 MNHNS, CDR2 SASEGT. The CDR3 spans 16 residues. The CDR3 bases are TGTGCCAGCAGTGGTCCACTAGCGGGAGTACCCTACGAGCAGTACTTC. Protein: CASSGPLAGVPYEQYF.

The rearrangement links TRBV20-1 to TRBJ2-3; D unclear. This CDR3 region has 15 residues. The germline CDR1 and CDR2 sequences are DFQATT and SNEGSKA (reference sequence). Trimming took off 3 bases at V and 1 base at J, with 14 bases between the two ends. The CDR3 spells CSASRAGTGTDTQYF. CDR3 nucleotides: TGCAGTGCTAGCCGGGCAGGAACCGGCACAGATACGCAGTATTTT.

CDR3 coding DNA: TGTGCCAGCTCACCAATTTACACCTTTAATGAAAAACTGTTTTTT. Its protein is CASSPIYTFNEKLFF. The V gene is TRBV18, the J gene TRBJ1-4; D is unresolved. This CDR3 is 15 amino acids long. In germline, CDR1 is KGHSH, CDR2 LQKENI. Trimming left V 2 bases short and J 4 bases short, with 11 bases between.

The chain combines TRBV6-5 with TRBJ1-2; the D is unclear. The CDR3 totals 13 residues. CDR1 MNHEY and CDR2 SVGAGI come from the germline V gene. The V gene lost 7 bases and the J gene lost 1 base, with 10 bases spanning the gap. CDR3 in DNA: TGTGCCAGCACGTTTTCGCTTAACTATGGCTACACCTTC. Translating it yields CASTFSLNYGYTF.

This clonotype showed up just once. Since a much larger clone is just one base distant, this may be a read error. The rearrangement links TRBV6-6 to TRBJ1-2; no firm D call. Germline CDR1 and CDR2: MNHNY and SVGAGI (reference sequence). Trimming left V 6 bases short and J 4 bases short, with 12 bases between. The CDR3 covers 13 residues. The CDR3: CASRYSRVYGYTF. CDR3 nucleotides: TGTGCCAGCAGATATTCCCGTGTCTATGGCTACACCTTC.

This chain uses TRBV7-9 with TRBJ2-2; D remains unclear. The CDR3 sequence is 14 residues long. The germline V gene has CDR1 SEHNR and CDR2 FQNEAQ (reference sequence). Trimming took off 1 base at V and 4 bases at J, with 7 bases between the two ends. This CDR3 reads CASSLVQVTGELFF. CDR3 nucleotides: TGTGCCAGCAGCTTAGTTCAGGTCACCGGGGAGCTGTTTTTT.

This clonotype was picked up a small number of times. This sequence joins TRBV20-1 and TRBJ2-3; possibly TRBD1 for D (6 bases). V lost 6 bases and J 0 bases, leaving 19 bases between the germline ends. CDR3 length equals 16 residues. Germline-derived CDR1 and CDR2 are DFQATT and SNEGSKA (reference sequence). CDR3 region: CSAQGIDTPSTDTQYF. The CDR3 region has the DNA TGCAGTGCCCAGGGGATAGACACTCCTAGCACAGATACGCAGTATTTT.

The chain carries TRBV28 and TRBJ2-1; TRBD2 agrees at 10 bases. The germline CDR1 and CDR2 sequences are MDHEN and SYDVKM. V lost 3 bases to trimming and J lost 4 bases; unmatched junction nucleotides: 9. CDR3 length: 17 amino acids. The CDR3 region has the DNA TGTGCCAGCAGTTTTTGGTCCGGGACTAGCGTTTACAATGAGCAGTTCTTC. Its translation is CASSFWSGTSVYNEQFF.

This clonotype has a handful of counts. The chain links TRBV5-5 to TRBJ1-1, with 7 bases fitting TRBD1. The CDR3 has 18 residues. V gave up 4 bases and J gave up 5 bases; unmatched junction bases: 20. Germline V gives CDR1 SGHKS, CDR2 YYEKEE (reference sequence). CDR3 DNA: TGTGCCAGCAGCCCAGAAACGATCCTTCGACAGGGCGGGACTGAAGCTTTCTTT. This translates into CASSPETILRQGGTEAFF.